Following are 11 T cell receptor beta chains from one sample sequenced in a study of shared clonotypes between healthy human individuals. In the naive CD8 group, cells lacked CD45RO and were positively selected for CCR7, so terminally differentiated effector memory CD45RA+ cells were left out. Some clones are missing from TCRdb's copy, which holds only in-frame ones; the method was immunoSEQ multiplex PCR. The sample includes about 2 million clones, approximately 95% of them seen just once. Material for sequencing was naive CD8+ T cells sorted from blood. The receptors were gathered from a man younger than 30 in good health.

The genes are TRBV15 and TRBJ2-7, with D hard to call. The germline CDR1 and CDR2 sequences are LNHNV and YYDKDF (reference sequence). The CDR3 runs to 15 residues. V shed 0 bases and J shed 5 bases, with 14 bases lying between them. CDR3 nucleotide sequence: TGTGCCACCAGCAGAGATCTCGTAGGGTCCCACGAGCAGTACTTC. This gives the protein CATSRDLVGSHEQYF.

V gene TRBV30 combines with J gene TRBJ2-1, with D uncertain. The CDR3 runs to 13 residues. V was cut by 4 bases and J by 0 bases, with 7 bases left in between. Germline CDR1 reads GTSNPN; CDR2 reads SVGIG (reference sequence). The CDR3 DNA sequence: TGTGCCTGGAATGATTTCTCCTACAATGAGCAGTTCTTC. This translates into CAWNDFSYNEQFF.

The chain uses TRBV12-5 and TRBJ1-1; no definite D call. Between the trimmed V and J ends, which lost 6 bases and 2 bases, there was a span of 7 bases. CDR1 LGHNT and CDR2 FRNRAP come from the germline V gene. The CDR3 runs to 12 residues. DNA of the CDR3: TGTGCTAGTGGCTACTTAAACACTGAAGCTTTCTTT. It is translated as CASGYLNTEAFF.

The chain is built from TRBV28 and TRBJ1-2, with 7 bases that match TRBD1. Looked up from germline, CDR1 is MDHEN and CDR2 is SYDVKM. The CDR3 has 17 residues. V was clipped by 5 bases and J by 4 bases; unmatched bases: 16. CDR3 in DNA: TGTGCCAGCAGTCCGGGGACAGCCTCTATGCAACGCTATGGCTACACCTTC. It codes for CASSPGTASMQRYGYTF.

The genes are TRBV19 and TRBJ1-6, with TRBD1 identical over 8 bases. Germline assignment: CDR1 LNHDA and CDR2 SQIVND (reference sequence). V trimming: 10 bases; J trimming: 0 bases; junction bases outside the gene matches: 5. The CDR3 is 15 amino acids. CDR3: CANGDRSSYNSPLHF. The CDR3 bases are TGTGCCAATGGGGACAGGAGCTCCTATAATTCACCCCTCCACTTT.

Note on this clone: This sample also contains other DNA sequences that code for the same CDR3. The gene calls are TRBV4-1 and TRBJ1-6; D not certain. CDR3 length: 13 amino acids. Germline V lookup: CDR1 MGHRA, CDR2 YSYEKL. V lost 3 bases, J lost 6 bases, and 6 bases lay in between. The DNA for the CDR3 is TGCGCCAGCAGCCAGGGGATTAATTCACCCCTCCACTTT. This codes for CASSQGINSPLHF.

The chain employs TRBV30 and TRBJ1-5, with D unclear. The CDR3 consists of 14 residues. CDR1 GTSNPN and CDR2 SVGIG come from the germline V gene (reference sequence). V was trimmed by 7 bases and J by 1 base, leaving 14 bases between them. In nucleotides, the CDR3 is TGTGCCTTTTCGGAGGGCCCCAGCAATCAGCCCCAGCATTTT. Its protein product is CAFSEGPSNQPQHF.

The chain employs TRBV28 and TRBJ1-6; D is perhaps TRBD1 (5 bases). Germline CDR1 and CDR2: MDHEN and SYDVKM. The ends were cut back, 5 bases at V and 9 bases at J, with 14 bases in the middle. The CDR3 contains 14 residues. CDR3 residues: CASSPPGVGSPLHF. The CDR3 bases are TGTGCCAGCAGTCCCCCGGGGGTAGGTTCACCCCTCCACTTT.

V is TRBV5-6 and J is TRBJ2-3; the D gene is possibly TRBD1 (5 bases). Between the trimmed V and J ends, which lost 0 bases and 6 bases, there was a span of 14 bases. CDR1 is SGHDT and CDR2 is YYEEEE in the germline V gene. The CDR3 contains 15 residues. The CDR3 here is CASSLVPGAGDTQYF. The CDR3 DNA sequence: TGTGCCAGCAGCTTGGTTCCTGGGGCAGGGGATACGCAGTATTTT. Combining the CDR3 with reference TRBV5-6 and TRBJ2-3 gives the whole variable domain DAGVTQSPTHLIKTRGQQVTLRCSPKSGHDTVSWYQQALGQGPQFIFQYYEEEERQRGNFPDRFSGHQFPNYSSELNVNALLLGDSALYLCASSLVPGAGDTQYFGPGTRLTVL.

About this clone: This sample includes further DNA sequences coding for the same CDR3. This rearrangement joins TRBV19 to TRBJ1-1, with D maybe TRBD1 (5 bases). Trimming took 3 bases from V and 0 from J, leaving 8 bases between them. This CDR3 has 14 amino acids. From germline, CDR1 is LNHDA and CDR2 SQIVND (reference sequence). CDR3 region: CASSIRDLNTEAFF. CDR3 in DNA: TGTGCCAGTAGTATCCGGGACCTGAACACTGAAGCTTTCTTT.

The chain recombines TRBV30 with TRBJ2-7; D is perhaps TRBD2 (6 bases). Germline CDR1 GTSNPN, CDR2 SVGIG (reference sequence). V lost 1 base and J 3 bases, leaving 13 bases between the germline ends. The CDR3 length is 14 residues. CDR3 sequence: CAWSGGGMGYEQYF. The DNA of the CDR3 is TGTGCCTGGAGTGGGGGCGGGATGGGCTACGAGCAGTACTTC.